The rows below give T cell receptor beta chains drawn from one sample of a study of blood T cells in healthy people across ages. TCRdb re-derived calls from the 5' RACE reads in MiXCR, one entry per CDR3 protein. This sample has under 850,000 distinct CDR3 sequences, with 36% found just once. The specimen was blood. The origin of the receptors is a man in his late teens or twenties in good health. Each CDR3 is given with its conserved first and last residue. The order of the fields is D gene, clone size, V gene, J gene, CDR3 protein, CDR3 DNA. A D gene is named only where the DNA matches it firmly. Expanded clones get a size class; other rows say once, few or many, or leave the size out.

>TRBD2|few|TRBV12-3/TRBV12-4|TRBJ2-3
CASSPRTSGGAEADTQYF
TGTGCCAGCAGTCCCCGGACTAGCGGGGGGGCCGAGGCAGATACGCAGTATTTT
>TRBD2|few|TRBV5-1|TRBJ2-1
CASSRSGEAYNEQFF
TGCGCCAGCAGCCGCAGCGGGGAAGCCTACAATGAGCAGTTCTTC
>.|.|TRBV9|TRBJ1-2
CASSTSRTATNYGYTF
TGTGCCAGCAGCACCTCTCGGACTGCAACTAACTATGGCTACACCTTC
>.|many|TRBV7-8|TRBJ2-3
CASRPRGSRTQYF
TGTGCCAGCAGACCCAGAGGGTCGCGGACGCAGTATTTT
>.|once|TRBV27|TRBJ2-2
CASSLQSPPGHIGELFF
TGTGCCAGCAGTTTGCAGAGCCCCCCCGGACACATCGGGGAGCTGTTTTTT
>.|few|TRBV20-1|TRBJ2-3
CSAGSGGMTDTQYF
TGCAGTGCCGGATCCGGGGGAATGACAGATACGCAGTATTTT
>TRBD1|.|TRBV20-1|TRBJ2-7
CSAKTGFNEQYF
TGCAGTGCCAAGACAGGGTTCAATGAGCAGTACTTC
>TRBD2|.|TRBV20-1|TRBJ2-7
CSAEGTSGTYEQYF
TGCAGTGCCGAAGGGACTAGCGGGACCTACGAGCAGTACTTC
>.|.|TRBV20-1|TRBJ1-3
CSALGGPSGNTIYF
TGCAGTGCCCTCGGAGGTCCCTCTGGAAACACCATATATTTT
>.|few|TRBV2|TRBJ2-5
CASRSRGLETQYF
TGTGCCAGCAGGTCCCGGGGACTAGAGACCCAGTACTTC
>.|.|TRBV5-1|TRBJ1-2
CASNVGGNYGYTF
TGCGCCAGCAATGTGGGGGGCAACTATGGCTACACCTTC